This TCR beta chain comes out of a study of shared clonotypes between healthy human individuals. Study-wide results and limits: Larger richness was generally estimated for naive than memory subsets. It was expected that sequencing depth would affect clonotype sharing among donors. What rarefaction showed was incomplete sorted-subset sequencing despite large depth.

The assay was immunoSEQ multiplex PCR, and TCRdb's table has in-frame clones only and misses some. This sample carries 750,000 to 1,000,000 clones, almost 95% of them seen once, and the ten largest clones take around 24%. Worth noting for this clone: Antigen: not known.

V lost 0 bases to trimming and J lost 3 bases; unmatched junction nucleotides: 8. This CDR3 spans 18 amino acids. The germline CDR1 and CDR2 sequences are SEHNR and FQNEAQ (reference sequence). CD45RO negativity and positive selection for CCR7 defined naive CD8 cells, a population that excluded terminally differentiated effector memory CD45RA+ cells. Caucasian adults residing in Nashville, Tennessee made up all the donors. The sequence was collected from a man aged 25 to 45 in good health. Specimen: naive CD8+ T cells sorted from blood. The V gene is TRBV7-9, the J gene TRBJ1-4, with 9 bases lining up with TRBD1. The CDR3 loop is CASSLARQGEPANEKLFF. CDR3 nucleotide sequence: TGTGCCAGCAGCTTAGCCAGACAGGGGGAGCCTGCTAATGAAAAACTGTTTTTT.